These 14 T cell receptor beta chains were all obtained from the same sample, sequenced in a study of CD8 T cells in ankylosing spondylitis. TCRdb passed the 5' RACE reads through MiXCR, listing each CDR3 protein once. Among more than 30,000 distinct CDR3 sequences listed, 8% to 13% were seen once. Sequenced sample: synovial fluid, either unsorted or a sorted T cell fraction (not recorded which). These TCRs come from a male donor with ankylosing spondylitis.

V usage is TRBV7-2 and J usage is TRBJ2-2; TRBD2 aligns across 9 bases. V shed 3 bases, J shed 4 bases, and the junction held 9 bases outside the gene matches. Per the germline V gene, CDR1 is SGHTA and CDR2 is FQGNSA. This CDR3 contains 17 residues. CDR3 nucleotides: TGTGCCAGCAGCTTCAGTTTAGCGGGAGAGGGCACCGGGGAGCTGTTTTTT. This gives the protein CASSFSLAGEGTGELFF.

The chain employs TRBV6-1 and TRBJ1-5, with D unresolved. V was cut by 3 bases and J by 5 bases, with 11 bases left in between. CDR1 is MNHNS and CDR2 is SASEGT in the germline V gene. The CDR3 totals 14 residues. This CDR3 reads CASSENSPHQPQHF. Written as DNA, the CDR3 is TGTGCCAGCAGTGAGAACAGTCCCCATCAGCCCCAGCATTTT.

This clonotype was seen ten or more times. The V gene is TRBV4-1, the J gene TRBJ1-1; 7 positions match TRBD1. Unmatched junction bases numbered 3, after V lost 1 base and J lost 4 bases. Germline-derived CDR1 and CDR2 are MGHRA and YSYEKL. The CDR3 has 14 residues. The CDR3 coding sequence is TGCGCCAGCAGCCAAGGAGGGGGCCCCACTGAAGCTTTCTTT. Protein sequence: CASSQGGGPTEAFF.

This clonotype showed up just a few times. The chain couples TRBV12-3 or TRBV12-4 to TRBJ1-4; 9 bases are a match to TRBD1. This CDR3 has 15 amino acids. Trimming took 6 bases from V and 6 from J; bases not matched to a gene: 8. The CDR3 coding sequence is TGTGCCAGCAGGCGGACAGGGGAGTCATATGAAAAACTGTTTTTT. This translates into CASRRTGESYEKLFF.

This clonotype has ten or more counts. The chain employs TRBV5-6 and TRBJ2-7; weak D call: TRBD1 (5 bases). Germline CDR1 SGHDT, CDR2 YYEEEE. V lost 0 bases to trimming and J lost 4 bases, with 11 bases between them. CDR3 length: 14 residues. The CDR3 reads CASSLVARTYEQYF. DNA for the CDR3: TGTGCCAGCAGCTTGGTGGCTAGGACATACGAGCAGTACTTC.

The chain joins TRBV5-1 to TRBJ2-3; D is perhaps TRBD2 (5 bases). Between the trimmed V and J ends, which lost 4 bases and 6 bases, there was a span of 18 bases. This CDR3 contains 15 residues. CDR1 SGHRS and CDR2 YFSETQ come from the germline V gene. CDR3 protein: CASSPTRSAGDTQYF. The CDR3 DNA sequence: TGCGCCAGCAGCCCGACCCGCTCGGCGGGTGATACGCAGTATTTT.

In its sample, this clonotype was seen a few times. This rearrangement joins TRBV15 to TRBJ2-7, with TRBD1 matching 9 bases. With V trimmed by 5 bases and J by 4 bases, 6 bases remained unmatched. Germline CDR1 is LNHNV and CDR2 is YYDKDF (reference sequence). The CDR3 extends over 14 amino acids. The CDR3 sequence: CATSPGTGLYEQYF. The CDR3 coding sequence is TGTGCCACCAGCCCCGGGACAGGGTTGTACGAGCAGTACTTC.

The J gene is TRBJ2-3, the V gene TRBV7-2; 11 positions agree with TRBD2. The CDR3 extends over 15 amino acids. Losses at the gene ends were 6 bases for V and 4 bases for J; bases not matched to a gene: 6. Germline-derived CDR1 and CDR2 are SGHTA and FQGNSA. In DNA form, the CDR3 reads TGTGCCAGCAGTCGACTAGCGGGGTGGGCAGATACGCAGTATTTT. Its protein product is CASSRLAGWADTQYF. The full variable domain, in which reference TRBV7-2 and TRBJ2-3 provide the parts outside the CDR3, is GAGVSQSPSNKVTEKGKDVELRCDPISGHTALYWYRQSLGQGLEFLIYFQGNSAPDKSGLPSDRFSAERTGGSVSTLTIQRTQQEDSAVYLCASSRLAGWADTQYFGPGTRLTVL.

This clonotype was found a few times. The V call is TRBV6-6, the J call TRBJ1-2; 7 positions agree with TRBD1. Trimming took 5 bases from V and 8 from J; bases not matched to a gene: 8. The CDR3 spans 13 residues. CDR1 is MNHNY and CDR2 is SVGAGI in the germline V gene (reference sequence). CDR3 nucleotide sequence: TGTGCCAGCAGTACCCAGACAGGGTCGGGCTACACCTTC. This sequence encodes CASSTQTGSGYTF.

The rearrangement uses TRBV5-1 and TRBJ2-3, with D unresolved. The CDR3 runs 14 residues. The V gene's germline CDR1 is SGHRS and CDR2 YFSETQ. V gave up 1 base and J gave up 3 bases, with 9 bases separating them. The CDR3 bases are TGCGCCAGCAGCTTGTGGCAGGCTACAGATACGCAGTATTTT. This gives the protein CASSLWQATDTQYF. The variable domain in full, with the rest retrieved from reference TRBV5-1 and TRBJ2-3, is KAGVTQTPRYLIKTRGQQVTLSCSPISGHRSVSWYQQTPGQGLQFLFEYFSETQRNKGNFPGRFSGRQFSNSRSEMNVSTLELGDSALYLCASSLWQATDTQYFGPGTRLTVL.

Only a few counts were recorded for this clonotype. The J gene is TRBJ2-3, the V gene TRBV20-1; 9 nucleotides line up with TRBD2. Germline V gives CDR1 DFQATT, CDR2 SNEGSKA (reference sequence). The trim removed 6 bases at V and 6 bases at J, leaving 13 bases unmatched. The CDR3 contains 15 residues. The CDR3 nucleotides are TGCAGTGCAACCGGGACTAGCTTGACTTGGGATACGCAGTATTTT. It is translated as CSATGTSLTWDTQYF.

Only a few counts were recorded for this clonotype. The chain recombines TRBV12-3 or TRBV12-4 with TRBJ2-7; no clear D gene. V was shortened by 0 bases and J by 0 bases, with 6 bases between the two germline ends. This CDR3 comprises 14 residues. The CDR3 region is CASSLAGGSYEQYF. The CDR3 DNA sequence: TGTGCCAGCAGTTTAGCGGGCGGCTCCTACGAGCAGTACTTC.

The chain uses TRBV15 and TRBJ1-4; D is uncertain. Germline CDR1 LNHNV, CDR2 YYDKDF (reference sequence). Trimming took 8 bases from V and 4 from J, leaving 11 bases between them. This CDR3 comprises 13 residues. Here the CDR3 reads CATDPGDNEKLFF. The CDR3 DNA reads TGTGCCACCGATCCCGGAGATAATGAAAAACTGTTTTTT.

Details on this clonotype: Its ends do not fully match the called genes, so a read error is possible. This chain connects TRBV7-2 to TRBJ2-6; possible D gene TRBD1, 5 bases. The CDR3 has 12 amino acids. CDR1 SGHTA and CDR2 FQGNSA come from the germline V gene. As DNA, the CDR3 is TGTGCCAGCACCTCTGGGGCCGACGTCCTGACTTTC. Translating it yields CASTSGADVLTF.